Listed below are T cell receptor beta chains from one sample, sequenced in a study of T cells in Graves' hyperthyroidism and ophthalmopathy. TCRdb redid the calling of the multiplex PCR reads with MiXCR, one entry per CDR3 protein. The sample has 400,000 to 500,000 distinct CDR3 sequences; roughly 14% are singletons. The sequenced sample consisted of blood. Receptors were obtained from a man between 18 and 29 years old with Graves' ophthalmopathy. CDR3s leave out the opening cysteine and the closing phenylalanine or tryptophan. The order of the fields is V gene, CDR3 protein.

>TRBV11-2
ASSSRLAGAWYEQY
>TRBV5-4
ASSLTRWETQY
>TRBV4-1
ASSQLAPYNEQF
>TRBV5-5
ASSITGEYGYT
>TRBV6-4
ASSDSGGEGQPQH
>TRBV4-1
ASSQLYAGGSYEQY
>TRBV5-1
ASSLVLYNEQF
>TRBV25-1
ASSGWLPKYGYT
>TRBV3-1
ASSLEEGETQY
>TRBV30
AWSTGTGGNEQY
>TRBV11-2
ASSATGGYEQY
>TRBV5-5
ASSFIGDNTDTQY
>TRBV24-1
ATISAGANVLT
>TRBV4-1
ASSQVHGVNEQY
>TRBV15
ATSRQSGGYEQY
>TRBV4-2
ASSQDWDTIY
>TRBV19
ASSSSRGYYEQY
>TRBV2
ASRVGTRTYEQY
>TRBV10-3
AIKGDGLNTEAF
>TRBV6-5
ASSYEAGITDTQY
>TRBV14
ASSQGVAGTTGELF
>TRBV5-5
ASSFRGLDEKLF
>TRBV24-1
ATSGAVAGTGELF
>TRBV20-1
SVEVPGAEKLF
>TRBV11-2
ASSGGLAGAHEQY
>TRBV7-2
ASSLRPGPETQY
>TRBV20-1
SAETTGRAYGYT
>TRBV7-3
ASGPQADTQY
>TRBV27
ASSLRDRAVANYGYT
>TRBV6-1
ASSESGHEQF
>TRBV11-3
ASGETGLVDTEAF
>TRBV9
ASSAWDTSLETQY
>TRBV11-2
ASGRITKGFLLH
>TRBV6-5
ASSYQGTSGSDTQY
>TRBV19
ASKSPGTIYGYT
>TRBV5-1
ASSLVRGRTEAF
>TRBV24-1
ATSEESSYNEQF